This is a list of T cell receptor beta chains from one sample in a study of blood T cell repertoires in COVID-19. Sequencing was performed with immunoSEQ multiplex PCR; in TCRdb, only in-frame clones are kept and a portion is missing. The table shows approximately 53,000 clones, with approximately 83% occurring only once. Sequencing was performed on peripheral blood. The receptors were sampled from a man in his forties with acute or convalescent COVID-19. Both conserved end residues are part of each CDR3. D genes are given only for firm matches.

TRBD1,TRBV19,CASTRTGGGGNTIYF
TRBD2,TRBV10-3,CAISESASGRAFTYEQYF
TRBD2,TRBV5-8,CASSYERENTGELFF
.,TRBV6-6,CASADRSYSGNTIYF
.,TRBV6-5,CASSRARETQYF
TRBD2,TRBV4-2,CASSQEAGGDGDEQYF
TRBD2,TRBV2,CASGGGAIFHF
TRBD2,TRBV18,CASSPKREASYEQYF
.,TRBV9,CASSVDTRGSGYGYTF
TRBD1,TRBV30,CAWSAGTGGDTQYF
.,TRBV5-1,CASSLGEVDSPLHF
.,TRBV19,CASNWGPGYTEAFF
.,TRBV11-3,CASSLAGFGTDTQYF
.,TRBV30,CAWSLGPGIQETQYF
TRBD1,TRBV30,CAWSLGQGAKPQHF
TRBD1,TRBV19,CASSMPTGGSNEKLFF
.,TRBV5-6,CASSQPAGTEAFF
TRBD2,TRBV2,CASRPSGGLTDTQYF
.,TRBV5-5,CASSLVGGGYAEAFF
.,TRBV7-6,CASSLGLSGNSPLHF
.,TRBV5-1,CATSQGEGHNEQFF
.,TRBV12-2,CASRLSGKAFNSPLHF
.,TRBV5-4,CASSFTRSSGANVLTF
.,TRBV12-3/TRBV12-4,CASSLRGGYTF
TRBD1,TRBV11-2,CASSQGQGALGYTF
.,TRBV2,CASSINYEQYF
TRBD1,TRBV27,CASSSPGTGLAQETQYF
.,TRBV6-1,CASSDPGNDEQYF
.,TRBV6-5,CASYYGKEAFF
TRBD2,TRBV6-5,CASREAPYNEQFF
.,TRBV5-1,CASSEGGTLGSGANVLTF
TRBD2,TRBV30,CAWSVRREGRGEQYF
.,TRBV29-1,CSAELASAVNTQYF
.,TRBV3-1/TRBV3-2,CASSRGDYGYTF
TRBD1,TRBV3-1/TRBV3-2,CASSQARQGETQYF
.,TRBV5-6,CASSYRTGSPSTDTQYF
.,TRBV5-6,CASSGGMNTEAFF
.,TRBV7-6,CASSLALQGPETQYF
.,TRBV2,CANTQGQNTEAFF
.,TRBV13,CASSLDGSGNTIYF
.,TRBV9,CASSVFIADTQYF
TRBD1,TRBV5-6,CASSWDRTTGELFF
.,TRBV4-2,CASSPAGVPEAFF
TRBD1,TRBV19,CASSIRDSPLDEQFF
TRBD2,TRBV19,CASSTSPSGMLNEQFF
.,TRBV19,CASSISGANTGELFF
.,TRBV6-6,CASSYGGGGNTIYF
TRBD2,TRBV2,CASSLTSGIVTEQFF
.,TRBV24-1,CATSDYQGYTGELFF
TRBD1,TRBV15,CATSREGTGFRAANEKLFF
.,TRBV11-2,CASSLDRTGELFF
.,TRBV20-1,CSARQETQYF
.,TRBV7-2,CASSSLRGTGELFF
.,TRBV7-2,CASSFFLADQNIQYF
.,TRBV1,CTSSQAKGADTGELFF
.,TRBV15,CATSRDIPEASGANVLTF
.,TRBV3-1/TRBV3-2,CASSQNPRAGNEQFF
.,TRBV6-5,CASSYISASSYNEQFF
.,TRBV27,CASRSGGVDYGYTF